A selection of T cell receptor beta chains follows, all from one sample in a study of Ad26.COV2.S vaccination and SARS-CoV-2 variants. This table comes from immunoSEQ multiplex PCR, and its TCRdb copy is limited to in-frame clones, with some not included. Of over 200,000 clones in the sample, over 75% are singletons; the top ten hold roughly 10%. The material was peripheral blood, obtained in a trial of Ad26.COV2.S vaccine versus placebo. Source of these receptors: a person between 18 and 60 years old who received the Ad26.COV2.S COVID-19 vaccine or a placebo. Each CDR3 is given with its conserved first and last residue. The D gene is left open where the match is weak. Clone size appears in some rows only: once, few, many, or a class for an expanded clone.

abundance	v_gene	j_gene	len	d_gene	CDR3nt	CDR3aa
.	TRBV5-1	TRBJ2-1	14	.	TGCGCCAGCAGCTTGGAGTTAGCGGCCAATGAGCAGTTCTTC	CASSLELAANEQFF
once	TRBV28	TRBJ2-7	17	.	TGTGCCAGCAGTTTATTGGGAGAGGGCGCGAGCTCCTACGAGCAGTACTTC	CASSLLGEGASSYEQYF
.	TRBV15	TRBJ2-7	13	TRBD1	TGTGCCACCGGGGACAGGGGCTCCTACGAGCAGTACTTC	CATGDRGSYEQYF
.	TRBV30	TRBJ1-3	15	TRBD1	TGTGCCTGGGTCAGGACAGGGAACTCTGGAAACACCATATATTTT	CAWVRTGNSGNTIYF
.	TRBV18	TRBJ2-2	15	.	TGTGCCAGCGGATTAGCGGGACAGAATACCGGGGAGCTGTTTTTT	CASGLAGQNTGELFF
.	TRBV25-1	TRBJ1-1	14	.	TGTGCCAGCAGTGTCGCGGGGAGTGAAACTGAAGCTTTCTTT	CASSVAGSETEAFF
.	TRBV27	TRBJ2-1	14	.	TGTGCCAGCAGTCCCTCCGGAATTTACAATGAGCAGTTCTTC	CASSPSGIYNEQFF
once	TRBV29-1	TRBJ1-1	15	TRBD1	TGCAGCGTTGAAGGCTTGACAGGGAGAGGCACTGAAGCTTTCTTT	CSVEGLTGRGTEAFF
once	TRBV9	TRBJ2-2	18	TRBD2	TGTGCCAGCAGCAGAATCCCCATAGTAGCGGGGAACACCGGGGAGCTGTTTTTT	CASSRIPIVAGNTGELFF
.	TRBV28	TRBJ2-5	14	.	TGTGCCAGCAAGTTAGGGAGAGTCCAAGAGACCCAGTACTTC	CASKLGRVQETQYF
.	TRBV28	TRBJ2-5	15	.	TGTGCCAGCAGTTTATCTTCGGGGAGGTGGGAGACCCAGTACTTC	CASSLSSGRWETQYF
few	TRBV19	TRBJ2-7	12	TRBD1	TGTGCCAGTTCGGGACAGGGCAACGAGCAGTACTTC	CASSGQGNEQYF
once	TRBV6-4	TRBJ1-6	15	TRBD1	TGTGCCAGCAGTGACTGGGACAGGGGCAATTCACCCCTCCACTTT	CASSDWDRGNSPLHF
.	TRBV4-3	TRBJ2-3	13	.	TGCGCCAGCAGCCAAGATAACAGGGCCCCCAGCAGTTTT	CASSQDNRAPSSF
few	TRBV4-3	TRBJ1-2	15	TRBD1	TGCGCCAGCAGCCAATTTCAGGGGGCGGTGAATGGCTACACCTTC	CASSQFQGAVNGYTF
.	TRBV10-3	TRBJ2-5	14	TRBD2	TGTGCCATCAGTGATTTGCGGGAGTCTGAGACCCAGTACTTC	CAISDLRESETQYF
many	TRBV28	TRBJ1-2	13	.	TGTGCCAGCAGTTCCGGACCGCCCCATGGCTACACCTTC	CASSSGPPHGYTF
.	TRBV18	TRBJ1-1	15	TRBD1	TGTGCCAGCTCACCACCGACAGGGGGTAGGACTGAAGCTTTCTTT	CASSPPTGGRTEAFF
.	TRBV5-6	TRBJ2-7	14	.	TGTGCCAGCAGCTTGGCCAGGGGGGTCTACGAGCAGTACTTC	CASSLARGVYEQYF
.	TRBV30	TRBJ1-3	14	.	TGTGCCTGGAAAGAAGGGATTTTCGGAAACACCATATATTTT	CAWKEGIFGNTIYF
.	TRBV6-5	TRBJ2-2	15	TRBD1	TGTGCCAGCAGGCCGGGACAGGGGGAAACCGGGGAGCTGTTTTTT	CASRPGQGETGELFF
.	TRBV5-1	TRBJ2-7	13	TRBD2	TGCGCCAGCAGCCGCGGGAGCTCCTACGAGCAGTACTTC	CASSRGSSYEQYF
.	TRBV7-9	TRBJ2-7	13	.	TGTGCCACAGGGGGGGACGGGCCCTACGAGCAGTACTTC	CATGGDGPYEQYF
.	TRBV9	TRBJ2-7	16	TRBD2	TGTGCCAGCAGCGTAGAGGGTAGCGGGGGGCCATACGAGCAGTACTTC	CASSVEGSGGPYEQYF
.	TRBV5-4	TRBJ2-3	17	.	TGTGCCAGCAGCAGGGGAGAGACCCGAGGGGGAACAGATACGCAGTATTTT	CASSRGETRGGTDTQYF
.	TRBV7-6	TRBJ2-2	15	.	TGTGCCAGCAGCTTAGCTCGCGCCTCCACCGGGGAGCTGTTTTTT	CASSLARASTGELFF